The 15 T cell receptor beta chains reported below all come from one sample, sequenced in a study of beta chain features in type 1 diabetes. Study-level points and caveats: Within each of all four CD4+ subsets, Type 1 diabetes patients had TCRB CDR3s that were moderately but significantly shorter.

These receptors' antigens are unknown. The whole isolated RNA underwent reverse transcription, so sequencing captured expressed TCRB transcripts. Some clones are missing from TCRdb's copy, which holds only in-frame ones; the method was immunoSEQ multiplex PCR. The sample consists of about 710,000 clones, around 15% of them appearing once. Sequencing was carried out using naive CD4+ T cells from blood. The receptors shown here come from a man aged 18 to 30 with type 1 diabetes.

This rearrangement joins TRBV28 to TRBJ2-7, with D possibly being TRBD1 (5 bases). This CDR3 comprises 14 residues. Germline V CDR1 and CDR2: MDHEN, SYDVKM. V lost 2 bases and J lost 0, with 8 bases in between. The CDR3 DNA follows: TGTGCCAGCAGTTTAGTAGGGGACTCCTACGAGCAGTACTTC. Translation gives CASSLVGDSYEQYF.

In this sample, this clone turned up a few times. The rearrangement uses TRBV7-2 and TRBJ2-3; 7 bases are a match to TRBD2. The V and J ends lost 3 bases and 2 bases, in that order; junction bases with no gene match: 8. Germline values: CDR1 SGHTA, CDR2 FQGNSA. The CDR3 has 16 residues. In DNA, the CDR3 is TGTGCCAGCAGCTTTGTAGGTCTAGCGGACACAGATACGCAGTATTTT. It translates to CASSFVGLADTDTQYF.

This clone showed up just a few times. The chain has TRBV19 and TRBJ1-5; D is possibly TRBD1 (5 bases). Germline values: CDR1 LNHDA, CDR2 SQIVND (reference sequence). This CDR3 spans 18 amino acids. V lost 3 bases and J lost 1, with 19 bases in between. The CDR3 DNA reads as TGTGCCAGTAGTATCCGCAGGTCGGGGGAGGCGAGCAATCAGCCCCAGCATTTT. This codes for CASSIRRSGEASNQPQHF.

There are a few counts of this clone. CDR3 in amino acids: CASSRQGSYEQYF. The CDR3 nucleotides are TGTGCCAGTAGTCGACAGGGGTCCTACGAGCAGTACTTC. V gene TRBV19 combines with J gene TRBJ2-7, with 8 bases fitting TRBD1. V gave up 5 bases and J gave up 1 base; unmatched junction bases: 1. This CDR3 has 13 residues. Looked up from germline, CDR1 is LNHDA and CDR2 is SQIVND (reference sequence).

In this sample, this clone turned up a few times. The chain combines TRBV29-1 with TRBJ1-1, with TRBD1 matching 8 bases. The trim removed 6 bases at V and 6 bases at J, leaving 6 bases unmatched. Per germline, CDR1 SQVTM and CDR2 ANQGSEA. This CDR3 region has 12 residues. In DNA, the CDR3 is TGCAGCGTCCCACAGGGGGAAGCTGAAGCTTTCTTT. Protein product: CSVPQGEAEAFF.

This clone was seen a handful of times. V and J are TRBV19 and TRBJ1-1, with D possibly being TRBD1 (6 bases). Germline V gives CDR1 LNHDA, CDR2 SQIVND (reference sequence). The CDR3 is 16 residues long. V was shortened by 4 bases and J by 1 base, with 16 bases between the two germline ends. CDR3 DNA sequence: TGTGCCAGTAGTACCGGGTACAGGGAGGCGAACACTGAAGCTTTCTTT. Its translation: CASSTGYREANTEAFF. Complete variable domain (other parts from reference TRBV19 and TRBJ1-1): DGGITQSPKYLFRKEGQNVTLSCEQNLNHDAMYWYRQDPGQGLRLIYYSQIVNDFQKGDIAEGYSVSREKKESFPLTVTSAQKNPTAFYLCASSTGYREANTEAFFGQGTRLTVV.

This chain uses TRBV9 with TRBJ2-3; D is ambiguous. There are 13 residues in the CDR3. Deletions cut 0 bases from V and 2 bases from J, with 4 bases between. CDR1 and CDR2 (germline): SGDLS, YYNGEE. Written as DNA, the CDR3 is TGTGCCAGCAGCGTAGATGCCACAGATACGCAGTATTTT. Protein: CASSVDATDTQYF.

This clone has just a few counts. CDR3 sequence reads: CSGKGVSPGEQYF. The DNA of the CDR3 is TGCAGCGGAAAGGGGGTCTCTCCGGGGGAGCAGTACTTC. V gene TRBV29-1 combines with J gene TRBJ2-7, with D possibly being TRBD1 (6 bases). V shed 7 bases and J shed 7 bases, with 20 bases lying between them. Germline lookup yields CDR1 SQVTM and CDR2 ANQGSEA. There are 13 residues in the CDR3.

The chain uses TRBV2 and TRBJ2-5; D unclear. The V gene lost 5 bases and the J gene lost 3 bases, with 7 bases spanning the gap. The CDR3 covers 12 residues. In germline, CDR1 is SNHLY, CDR2 FYNNEI. CDR3 region: CASSLRKETQYF. CDR3 nucleotide sequence: TGTGCCAGCAGTCTGAGGAAAGAGACCCAGTACTTC.

This clone appeared a few times. V is TRBV18 and J is TRBJ1-6; TRBD1 aligns across 9 bases. The V gene end was trimmed by 4 bases and the J gene end by 5 bases; junction bases not matched to a gene: 3. Germline CDR1 reads KGHSH; CDR2 reads LQKENI. This CDR3 spans 15 amino acids. CDR3 in DNA: TGTGCCAGCTCACTCAGACAGGGGGATAATTCACCCCTCCACTTT. Translated, it gives CASSLRQGDNSPLHF.

The V gene is TRBV6-6, the J gene TRBJ1-5, with a tentative D call TRBD1 (5 bases). V lost 5 bases and J lost 6, with 11 bases in between. This CDR3 has 13 residues. Germline CDR1 reads MNHNY; CDR2 reads SVGAGI (reference sequence). Written as DNA, the CDR3 is TGTGCCAGCAGTACCGGGACTCCTCAGCCCCAGCATTTT. It specifies CASSTGTPQPQHF.

This clone was detected only a few times. J is TRBJ1-1 and V is TRBV6-6; the match to TRBD1 covers 8 bases. The CDR3 has 14 amino acids. Germline V gives CDR1 MNHNY, CDR2 SVGAGI (reference sequence). With 7 bases clipped from V and 1 base from J, the junction kept 5 bases outside the gene matches. The chain's CDR3 is CASIDTGGNTEAFF. CDR3 in DNA: TGTGCCAGCATTGATACAGGGGGGAACACTGAAGCTTTCTTT.

The V gene is TRBV7-2, the J gene TRBJ2-1; 11 nucleotides match TRBD2. Germline CDR1 and CDR2: SGHTA and FQGNSA. This CDR3 is 13 amino acids long. J lost 8 bases, V lost 4 bases, and 1 base had no gene match. The CDR3 loop is CASSSGLADEQFF. CDR3 bases: TGTGCCAGCAGCTCGGGACTAGCGGATGAGCAGTTCTTC.

The V and J genes are TRBV29-1 and TRBJ2-1, with 12 nucleotides matching TRBD1. The CDR3 has 15 residues. Germline-derived CDR1 and CDR2 are SQVTM and ANQGSEA. V lost 7 bases, J lost 8 bases, and 12 bases stayed unmatched. The CDR3 nucleotides read TGCAGCGGTGTCGATACCGGGACAGGGGGCGATGAGCAGTTCTTC. Translating it yields CSGVDTGTGGDEQFF.

DNA of the CDR3: TGTGCCAGTACCTCCCTGAACGAGGGGTTCACAGCAAAACTGTTTTTT. Translated, it gives CASTSLNEGFTAKLFF. The chain couples TRBV2 to TRBJ1-4; possible D gene TRBD1, 5 bases. The CDR3 has 16 amino acids. Germline V lookup: CDR1 SNHLY, CDR2 FYNNEI. V lost 9 bases and J lost 10, with 27 bases in between.